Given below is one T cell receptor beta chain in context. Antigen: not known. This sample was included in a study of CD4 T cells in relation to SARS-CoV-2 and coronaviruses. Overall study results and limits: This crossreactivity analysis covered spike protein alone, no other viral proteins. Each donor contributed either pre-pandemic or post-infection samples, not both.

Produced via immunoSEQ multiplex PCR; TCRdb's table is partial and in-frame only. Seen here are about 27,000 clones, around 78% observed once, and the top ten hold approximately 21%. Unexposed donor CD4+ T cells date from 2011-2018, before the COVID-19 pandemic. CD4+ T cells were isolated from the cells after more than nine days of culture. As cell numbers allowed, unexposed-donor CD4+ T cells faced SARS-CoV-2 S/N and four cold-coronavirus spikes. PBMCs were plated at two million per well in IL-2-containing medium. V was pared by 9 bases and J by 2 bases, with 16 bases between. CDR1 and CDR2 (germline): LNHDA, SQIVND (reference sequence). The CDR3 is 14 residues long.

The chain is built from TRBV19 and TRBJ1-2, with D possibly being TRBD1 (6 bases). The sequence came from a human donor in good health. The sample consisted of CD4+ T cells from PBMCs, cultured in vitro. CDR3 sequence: CASLEQGANYGYTF. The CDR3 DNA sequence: TGTGCCAGCCTCGAACAGGGAGCCAACTATGGCTACACCTTC.